This TCR beta chain was observed in a study of cytomegalovirus exposure and HLA in healthy donors. Looking at the study overall: Approximately 85 million unique TCRs from HLA-typed donors made up an early data release.

The CDR3 runs to 14 residues. The germline CDR1 and CDR2 sequences are MNHEY and SMNVEV (reference sequence). Trimming removed 7 bases from V and 1 base from J, with 11 bases in between. The PCR was carried out with 60 Vbeta primers and 13 Jbeta primers. Original processing notes: Later analysis identified approximately 80 million unique TCR beta chains, around 10 million shared. Assay: immunoSEQ multiplex PCR; the TCRdb copy retains only in-frame clones and omits some. D and trimming were read from the DNA, whereas the V and J calls and clone size are those reported in that table. Of about 140,000 clones in the sample, just under 85% were seen once.

This TCR derives from a woman in her 40s in good health and CMV-seronegative. This chain uses TRBV27 with TRBJ1-5; D is perhaps TRBD1 (6 bases). The sample was PBMCs. The CDR3 here is CASKPTGSNQPQHF. The DNA of the CDR3 is TGTGCCAGCAAGCCGACAGGAAGCAATCAGCCCCAGCATTTT.